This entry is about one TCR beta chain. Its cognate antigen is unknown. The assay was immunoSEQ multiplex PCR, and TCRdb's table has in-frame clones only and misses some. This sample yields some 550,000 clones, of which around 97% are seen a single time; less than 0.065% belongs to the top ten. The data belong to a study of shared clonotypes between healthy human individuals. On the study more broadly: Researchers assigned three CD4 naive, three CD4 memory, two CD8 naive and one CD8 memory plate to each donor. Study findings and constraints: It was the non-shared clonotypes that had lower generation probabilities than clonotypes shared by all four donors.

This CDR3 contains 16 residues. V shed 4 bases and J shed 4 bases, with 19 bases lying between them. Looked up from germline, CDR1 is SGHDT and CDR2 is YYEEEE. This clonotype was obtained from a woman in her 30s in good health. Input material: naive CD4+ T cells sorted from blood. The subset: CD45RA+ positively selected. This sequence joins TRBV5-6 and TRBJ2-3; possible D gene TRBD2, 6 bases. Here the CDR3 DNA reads TGTGCCAGCAGCCCGGGGAGGCCCCAGATGGCAGATACGCAGTATTTT. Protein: CASSPGRPQMADTQYF. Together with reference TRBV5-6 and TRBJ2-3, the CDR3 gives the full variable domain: DAGVTQSPTHLIKTRGQQVTLRCSPKSGHDTVSWYQQALGQGPQFIFQYYEEEERQRGNFPDRFSGHQFPNYSSELNVNALLLGDSALYLCASSPGRPQMADTQYFGPGTRLTVL.